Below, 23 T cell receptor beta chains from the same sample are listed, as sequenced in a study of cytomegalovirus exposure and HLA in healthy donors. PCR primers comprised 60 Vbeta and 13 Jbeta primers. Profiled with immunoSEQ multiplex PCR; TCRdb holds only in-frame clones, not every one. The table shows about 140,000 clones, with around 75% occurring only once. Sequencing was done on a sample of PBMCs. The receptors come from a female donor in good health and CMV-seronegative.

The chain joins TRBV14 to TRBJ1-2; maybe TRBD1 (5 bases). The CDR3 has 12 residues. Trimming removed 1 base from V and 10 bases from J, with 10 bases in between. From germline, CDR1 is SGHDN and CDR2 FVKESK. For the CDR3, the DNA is TGTGCCAGCAGCCAAGTGGGGCCCTACTACACCTTC. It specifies CASSQVGPYYTF.

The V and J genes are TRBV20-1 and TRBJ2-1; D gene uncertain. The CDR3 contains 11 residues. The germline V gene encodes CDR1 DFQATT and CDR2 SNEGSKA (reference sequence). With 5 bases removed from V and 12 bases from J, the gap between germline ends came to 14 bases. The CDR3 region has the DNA TGCAGTGCTGTCTCGTCGGTCGGGCAGTTCTTC. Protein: CSAVSSVGQFF.

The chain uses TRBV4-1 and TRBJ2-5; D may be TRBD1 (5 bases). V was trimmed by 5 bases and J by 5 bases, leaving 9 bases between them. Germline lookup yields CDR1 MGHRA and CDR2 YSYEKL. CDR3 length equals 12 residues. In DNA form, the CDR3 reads TGCGCCAGCAGCGACAGTGGCGAGACCCAGTACTTC. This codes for CASSDSGETQYF.

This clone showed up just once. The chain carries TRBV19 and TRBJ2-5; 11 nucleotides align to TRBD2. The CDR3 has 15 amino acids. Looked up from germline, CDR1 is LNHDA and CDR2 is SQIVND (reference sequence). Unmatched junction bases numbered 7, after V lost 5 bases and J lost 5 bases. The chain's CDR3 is CASSLLAGAQETQYF. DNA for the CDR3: TGTGCCAGTAGTCTACTAGCGGGGGCCCAGGAGACCCAGTACTTC.

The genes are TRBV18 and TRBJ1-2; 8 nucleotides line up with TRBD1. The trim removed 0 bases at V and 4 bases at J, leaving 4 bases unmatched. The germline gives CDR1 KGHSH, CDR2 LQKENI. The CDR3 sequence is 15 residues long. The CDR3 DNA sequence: TGTGCCAGCTCACCACCCCAGACAGGGGCCTATGGCTACACCTTC. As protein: CASSPPQTGAYGYTF. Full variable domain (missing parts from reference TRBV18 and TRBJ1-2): NAGVMQNPRHLVRRRGQEARLRCSPMKGHSHVYWYRQLPEEGLKFMVYLQKENIIDESGMPKERFSAEFPKEGPSILRIQQVVRGDSAAYFCASSPPQTGAYGYTFGSGTRLTVV.

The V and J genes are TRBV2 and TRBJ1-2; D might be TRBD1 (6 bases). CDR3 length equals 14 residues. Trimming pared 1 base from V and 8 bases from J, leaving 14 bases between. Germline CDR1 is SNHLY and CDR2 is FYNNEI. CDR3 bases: TGTGCCAGCAGTGAAGAGCGGCAGGGGCACGGCTACACCTTC. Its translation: CASSEERQGHGYTF.

Written as DNA, the CDR3 is TGCAGCGTTGGGGACAGATCTCAAGAGACCCAGTACTTC. This gives the protein CSVGDRSQETQYF. The genes are TRBV29-1 and TRBJ2-5; 7 nucleotides align to TRBD1. This CDR3 is built from 13 residues. The junction had 4 bases not matched to a gene; V was cut back by 4 bases and J by 2 bases. The germline V gene has CDR1 SQVTM and CDR2 ANQGSEA.

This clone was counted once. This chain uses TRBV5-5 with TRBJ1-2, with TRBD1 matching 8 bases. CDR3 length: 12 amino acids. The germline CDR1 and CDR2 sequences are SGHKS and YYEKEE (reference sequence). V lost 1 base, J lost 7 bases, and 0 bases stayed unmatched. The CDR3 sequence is CASSLTGGGYTF. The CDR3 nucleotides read TGTGCCAGCAGCTTGACAGGGGGTGGCTACACCTTC.

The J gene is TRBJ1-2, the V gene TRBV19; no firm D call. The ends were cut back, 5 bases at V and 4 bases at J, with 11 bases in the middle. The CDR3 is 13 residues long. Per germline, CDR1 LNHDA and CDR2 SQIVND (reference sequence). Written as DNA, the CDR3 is TGTGCCAGTAGTCCCATTTGGGCCTATGGCTACACCTTC. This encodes CASSPIWAYGYTF. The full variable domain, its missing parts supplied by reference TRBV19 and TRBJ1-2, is DGGITQSPKYLFRKEGQNVTLSCEQNLNHDAMYWYRQDPGQGLRLIYYSQIVNDFQKGDIAEGYSVSREKKESFPLTVTSAQKNPTAFYLCASSPIWAYGYTFGSGTRLTVV.

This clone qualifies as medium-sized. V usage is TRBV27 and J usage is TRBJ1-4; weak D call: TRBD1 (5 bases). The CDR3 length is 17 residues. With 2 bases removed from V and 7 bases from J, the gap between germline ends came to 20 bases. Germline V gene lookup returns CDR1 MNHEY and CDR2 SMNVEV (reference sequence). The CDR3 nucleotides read TGTGCCAGCAGTTTAGGGGGAGGCCGACCGCGGATTGAAAAACTGTTTTTT. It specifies CASSLGGGRPRIEKLFF.

CDR3: CASSGRQGRSPLHF. In nucleotides, the CDR3 is TGTGCCAGCAGCGGTCGACAGGGGCGGTCACCCCTCCACTTT. The chain recombines TRBV28 with TRBJ1-6; 8 positions agree with TRBD1. After removal of 6 bases from V and 10 bases from J, the junction contained 8 bases not matched to a gene. CDR1 MDHEN and CDR2 SYDVKM come from the germline V gene. The CDR3 runs 14 residues.

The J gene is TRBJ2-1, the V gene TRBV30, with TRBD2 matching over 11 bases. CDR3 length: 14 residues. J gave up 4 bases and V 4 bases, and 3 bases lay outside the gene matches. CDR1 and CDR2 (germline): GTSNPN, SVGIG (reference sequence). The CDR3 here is CAWTSGRSYNEQFF. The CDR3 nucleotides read TGTGCCTGGACTAGCGGGAGGTCTTACAATGAGCAGTTCTTC.

Here the CDR3 reads CASSQDSRPTPDTQYF. The DNA for the CDR3 is TGCGCCAGCAGCCAAGATTCGAGGCCCACGCCGGATACGCAGTATTTT. V gene TRBV4-3 combines with J gene TRBJ2-3, with D hard to call. CDR3 length: 16 amino acids. Trimming stripped 0 bases from V and 6 bases from J, with 16 bases between. Germline CDR1 and CDR2: LGHNA and YSLEER.

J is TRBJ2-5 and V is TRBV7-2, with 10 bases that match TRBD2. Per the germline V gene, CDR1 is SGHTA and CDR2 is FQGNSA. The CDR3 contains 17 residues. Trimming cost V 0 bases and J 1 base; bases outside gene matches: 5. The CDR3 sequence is CASSLAFGTSVQETQYF. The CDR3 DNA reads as TGTGCCAGCAGCTTAGCGTTCGGGACTAGCGTCCAAGAGACCCAGTACTTC.

The CDR3 bases are TGTGCCAGCAGCCCGTCAGGGGTGGGCACCGGGGAGCTGTTTTTT. It translates to CASSPSGVGTGELFF. This chain links TRBV11-3 with TRBJ2-2; the D gene is possibly TRBD1 (6 bases). This CDR3 contains 15 residues. Trimming stripped 5 bases from V and 4 bases from J, with 14 bases between. The germline CDR1 and CDR2 sequences are SGHNT and YENEEA.

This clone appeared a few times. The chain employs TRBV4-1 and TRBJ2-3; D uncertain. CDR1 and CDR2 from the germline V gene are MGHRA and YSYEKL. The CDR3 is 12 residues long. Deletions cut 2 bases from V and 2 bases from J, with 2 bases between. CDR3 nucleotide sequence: TGCGCCAGCAGCCAACTCACAGATACGCAGTATTTT. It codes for CASSQLTDTQYF.

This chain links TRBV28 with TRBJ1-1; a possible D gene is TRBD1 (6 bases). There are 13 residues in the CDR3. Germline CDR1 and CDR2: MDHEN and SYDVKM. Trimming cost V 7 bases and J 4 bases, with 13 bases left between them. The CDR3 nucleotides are TGTGCCAGCACTGCTGGGACATTCACTGAAGCTTTCTTT. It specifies CASTAGTFTEAFF.

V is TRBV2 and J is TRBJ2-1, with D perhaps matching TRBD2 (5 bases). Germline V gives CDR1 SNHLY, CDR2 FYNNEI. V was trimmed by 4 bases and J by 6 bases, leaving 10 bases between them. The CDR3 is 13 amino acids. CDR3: CASSVSRGNEQFF. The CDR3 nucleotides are TGTGCCAGCAGTGTTTCCCGGGGCAATGAGCAGTTCTTC.

The CDR3 DNA reads as TGTGCCAGCAGTCCTCGGACAGGGCTGAACACTGAAGCTTTCTTT. This codes for CASSPRTGLNTEAFF. The chain couples TRBV6-1 to TRBJ1-1, with 8 bases matching TRBD1. CDR1 and CDR2 (germline): MNHNS, SASEGT. The CDR3 runs 15 residues. V lost 5 bases, J lost 0 bases, and 5 bases stayed unmatched.

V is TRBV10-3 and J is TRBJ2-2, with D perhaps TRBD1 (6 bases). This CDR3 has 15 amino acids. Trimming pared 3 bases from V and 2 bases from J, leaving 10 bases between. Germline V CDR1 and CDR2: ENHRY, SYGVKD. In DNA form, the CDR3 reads TGTGCCATCAGTGACCGGACAGTAAACACCGGGGAGCTGTTTTTT. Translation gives CAISDRTVNTGELFF.

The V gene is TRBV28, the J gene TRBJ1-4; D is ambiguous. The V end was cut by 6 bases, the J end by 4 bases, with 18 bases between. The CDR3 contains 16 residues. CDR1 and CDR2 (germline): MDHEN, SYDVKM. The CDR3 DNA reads TGTGCCAGCAGCAAAGGGCCTTTAGGAGGTAATGAAAAACTGTTTTTT. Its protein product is CASSKGPLGGNEKLFF.

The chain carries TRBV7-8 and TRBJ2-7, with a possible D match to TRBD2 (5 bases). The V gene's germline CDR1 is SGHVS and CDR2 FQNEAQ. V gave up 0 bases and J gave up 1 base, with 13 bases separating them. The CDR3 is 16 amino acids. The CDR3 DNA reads TGTGCCAGCAGCTTAGCGTTGGCAGGAGGATCCTACGAGCAGTACTTC. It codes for CASSLALAGGSYEQYF.

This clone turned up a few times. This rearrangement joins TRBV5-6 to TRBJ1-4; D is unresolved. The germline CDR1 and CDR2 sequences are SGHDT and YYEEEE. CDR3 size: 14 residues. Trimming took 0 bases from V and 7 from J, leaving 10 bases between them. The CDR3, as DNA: TGTGCCAGCAGCTTGGCGGCGCGGGTTGAAAAACTGTTTTTT. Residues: CASSLAARVEKLFF.